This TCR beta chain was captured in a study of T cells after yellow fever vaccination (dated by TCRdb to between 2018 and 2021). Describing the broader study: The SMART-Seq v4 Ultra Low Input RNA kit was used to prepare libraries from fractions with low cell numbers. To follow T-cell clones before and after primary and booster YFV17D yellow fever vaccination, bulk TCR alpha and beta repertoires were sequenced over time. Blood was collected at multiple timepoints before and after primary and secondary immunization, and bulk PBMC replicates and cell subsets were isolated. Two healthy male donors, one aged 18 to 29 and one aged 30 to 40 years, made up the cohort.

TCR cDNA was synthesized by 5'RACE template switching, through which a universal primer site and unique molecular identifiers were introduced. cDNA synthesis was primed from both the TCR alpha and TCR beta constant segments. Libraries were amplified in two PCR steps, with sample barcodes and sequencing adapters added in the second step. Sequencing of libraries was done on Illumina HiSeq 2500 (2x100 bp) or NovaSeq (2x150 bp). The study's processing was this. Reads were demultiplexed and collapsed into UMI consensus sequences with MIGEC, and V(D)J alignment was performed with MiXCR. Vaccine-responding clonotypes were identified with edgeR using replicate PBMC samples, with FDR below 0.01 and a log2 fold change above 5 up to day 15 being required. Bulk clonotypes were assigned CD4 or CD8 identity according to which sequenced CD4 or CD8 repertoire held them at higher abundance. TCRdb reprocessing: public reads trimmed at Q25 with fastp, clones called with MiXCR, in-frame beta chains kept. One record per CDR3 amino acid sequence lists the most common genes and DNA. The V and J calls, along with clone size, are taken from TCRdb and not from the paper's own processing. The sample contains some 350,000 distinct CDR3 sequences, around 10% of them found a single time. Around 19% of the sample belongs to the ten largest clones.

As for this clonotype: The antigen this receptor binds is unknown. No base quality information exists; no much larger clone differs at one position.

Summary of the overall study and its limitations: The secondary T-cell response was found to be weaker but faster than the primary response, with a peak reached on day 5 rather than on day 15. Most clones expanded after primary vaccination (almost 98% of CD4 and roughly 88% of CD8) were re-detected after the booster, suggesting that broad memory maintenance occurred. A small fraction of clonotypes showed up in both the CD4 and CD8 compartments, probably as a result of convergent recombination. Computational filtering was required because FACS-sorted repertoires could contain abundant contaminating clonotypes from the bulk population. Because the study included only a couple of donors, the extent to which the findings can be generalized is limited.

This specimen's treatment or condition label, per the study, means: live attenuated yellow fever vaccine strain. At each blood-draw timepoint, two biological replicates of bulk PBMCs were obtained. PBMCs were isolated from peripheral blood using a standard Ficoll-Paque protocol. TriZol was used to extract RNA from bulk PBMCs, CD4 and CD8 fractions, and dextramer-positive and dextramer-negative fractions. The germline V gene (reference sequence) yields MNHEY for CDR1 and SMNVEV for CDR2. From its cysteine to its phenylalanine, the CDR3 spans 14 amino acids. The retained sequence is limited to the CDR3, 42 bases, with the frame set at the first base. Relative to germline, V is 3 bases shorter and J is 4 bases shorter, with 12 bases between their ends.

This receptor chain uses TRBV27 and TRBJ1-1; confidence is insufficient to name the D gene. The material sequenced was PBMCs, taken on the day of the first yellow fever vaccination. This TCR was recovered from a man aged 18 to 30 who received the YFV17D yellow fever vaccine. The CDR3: CASSLKRDGTEAFF. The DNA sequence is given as TGTGCCAGCAGTTTGAAGAGGGATGGCACTGAAGCTTTCTTT.